These 13 T cell receptor beta chains were sequenced from one sample in a study of PD-1 blockade in classical Hodgkin lymphoma. Time point given: cycle 4 day 1 (C4D1), after 5 to 7 weeks of nivolumab. Exposure to brentuximab vedotin varied, and each patient had relapsed following autologous stem cell transplantation. Clones were sequenced by immunoSEQ multiplex PCR, and TCRdb holds only the in-frame ones, with some missing. The table has fewer than 100,000 clones, roughly 91% seen once. The material was peripheral blood mononuclear cells (PBMCs), obtained before the fourth cycle of nivolumab. All receptors come from a human donor with classical Hodgkin lymphoma.

The table lists this clone with a count of one. The V and J genes are TRBV27 and TRBJ2-7; the match to TRBD2 covers 11 bases. This CDR3 has 18 amino acids. Germline lookup yields CDR1 MNHEY and CDR2 SMNVEV (reference sequence). V shed 0 bases, J shed 1 base, and the junction held 8 bases outside the gene matches. CDR3 amino acids: CASSLSKLAGGPSYEQYF. DNA for the CDR3: TGTGCCAGCAGTTTATCGAAATTAGCGGGAGGGCCGTCCTACGAGCAGTACTTC.

This chain uses TRBV6-5 with TRBJ1-2; 7 bases align to TRBD1. CDR3 length: 16 amino acids. Germline V gene data show CDR1 as MNHEY and CDR2 as SVGAGI. V shed 2 bases and J 6 bases; nucleotides not matched to a gene: 12. The CDR3 spells CASSYGIRGQFNGYTF. The DNA for the CDR3 is TGTGCCAGCAGTTACGGAATTCGGGGACAGTTTAATGGCTACACCTTC.

The chain links TRBV15 to TRBJ1-2; D gene uncertain. The CDR3 runs to 13 residues. The germline gives CDR1 LNHNV, CDR2 YYDKDF (reference sequence). The ends were cut back, 6 bases at V and 2 bases at J, with 10 bases in the middle. CDR3 loop: CATRGGLNYGYTF. The CDR3 bases are TGTGCCACCAGAGGTGGGTTGAACTATGGCTACACCTTC.

The chain couples TRBV5-1 to TRBJ1-3; maybe TRBD1 (5 bases). V dropped 4 bases and J dropped 2 bases, with 7 bases sitting between them. The germline CDR1 and CDR2 sequences are SGHRS and YFSETQ. This CDR3 has 13 residues. Here the CDR3 DNA reads TGCGCCAGCAGCGTGGACACTGGAAACACCATATATTTT. It is translated as CASSVDTGNTIYF.

Only a few counts were recorded for this clone. The chain carries TRBV11-3 and TRBJ2-7; tentatively, D is TRBD1 (6 bases). Germline CDR1 reads SGHNT; CDR2 reads YENEEA. V was trimmed by 1 base and J by 3 bases, leaving 7 bases between them. The CDR3 spans 13 residues. CDR3 sequence (DNA): TGTGCCAGCAGCTTAGGAGGGGGCTACGAGCAGTACTTC. Translating it yields CASSLGGGYEQYF.

CDR3 loop: CASRPRTGNSYEQYF. CDR3 coding DNA: TGCGCCAGCAGGCCCCGGACAGGGAATTCCTACGAGCAGTACTTC. This chain connects TRBV4-1 to TRBJ2-7, with 8 bases aligning to TRBD1. Trimming cost V 6 bases and J 1 base; bases outside gene matches: 8. The germline CDR1 and CDR2 sequences are MGHRA and YSYEKL. There are 15 residues in the CDR3.

V usage is TRBV5-1 and J usage is TRBJ2-5; D may match TRBD1 or TRBD2 (5 bases each). Per germline, CDR1 SGHRS and CDR2 YFSETQ. Trimming took 0 bases from V and 5 from J, leaving 17 bases between them. This CDR3 has 16 amino acids. The CDR3 here is CASSLESGTVGETQYF. In DNA, the CDR3 is TGCGCCAGCAGCTTGGAATCCGGGACGGTAGGGGAGACCCAGTACTTC.

This sequence joins TRBV9 and TRBJ1-1; no reliable D call. CDR1 is SGDLS, CDR2 YYNGEE, per germline. Trimming took off 4 bases at V and 2 bases at J, with 9 bases between the two ends. This CDR3 is built from 13 residues. CDR3 sequence: CASSRDPNTEAFF. For the CDR3, the DNA is TGTGCCAGCAGCAGGGATCCCAACACTGAAGCTTTCTTT.

V usage is TRBV11-1 and J usage is TRBJ2-7; D might be TRBD1 or TRBD2, each matching 5 bases. CDR3 length equals 14 residues. Germline CDR1 reads SGHAT; CDR2 reads FQDESV (reference sequence). Trimming cost V 0 bases and J 10 bases, with 16 bases left between them. CDR3 coding DNA: TGTGCCAGCAGCTTAGCGGGGGACCACAGGCCCCAGTACTTC. It yields the protein CASSLAGDHRPQYF. Looking up the rest from reference TRBV11-1 and TRBJ2-7 gives the full variable domain: EAEVAQSPRYKITEKSQAVAFWCDPISGHATLYWYRQILGQGPELLVQFQDESVVDDSQLPKDRFSAERLKGVDSTLKIQPAELGDSAMYLCASSLAGDHRPQYFGPGTRLTVT.

The rearrangement links TRBV6-1 to TRBJ2-2; the D gene could be TRBD1 or TRBD2 (5 bases each). The germline V gene has CDR1 MNHNS and CDR2 SASEGT. Trimming removed 8 bases at V and 4 bases at J, with 11 bases between. This CDR3 comprises 13 residues. Written as DNA, the CDR3 is TGTGCCAGCGGTGCAGGGACCACCGGGGAGCTGTTTTTT. Protein sequence: CASGAGTTGELFF.

In this sample, this clone turned up once. The rearrangement links TRBV11-2 to TRBJ2-1; D is possibly TRBD1 or TRBD2 (6 bases each). CDR3 length: 14 amino acids. The V end was cut by 4 bases, the J end by 5 bases, with 12 bases between. Germline lookup yields CDR1 SGHAT and CDR2 FQNNGV. Written as DNA, the CDR3 is TGTGCCAGCAGCTCCAACCGGGGGCACAATGAGCAGTTCTTC. It yields the protein CASSSNRGHNEQFF.

The chain uses TRBV9 and TRBJ2-3; 13 bases fit TRBD2. The CDR3 loop spans 16 amino acids. CDR1 SGDLS and CDR2 YYNGEE come from the germline V gene. Trimming at V came to 0 bases and at J to 6 bases, leaving 4 bases not matched to a gene. CDR3 protein: CASSVDGLAGVDTQYF. CDR3 in DNA: TGTGCCAGCAGCGTAGACGGACTAGCGGGAGTGGATACGCAGTATTTT.

The chain carries TRBV9 and TRBJ2-3; possibly TRBD2 for D (5 bases). Deletions cut 5 bases from V and 1 base from J, with 17 bases between. Germline CDR1 SGDLS, CDR2 YYNGEE. The CDR3 runs 16 residues. The CDR3 protein is CASSAGVAVGTDTQYF. The CDR3, as DNA: TGTGCCAGCAGTGCCGGGGTAGCAGTTGGCACAGATACGCAGTATTTT.